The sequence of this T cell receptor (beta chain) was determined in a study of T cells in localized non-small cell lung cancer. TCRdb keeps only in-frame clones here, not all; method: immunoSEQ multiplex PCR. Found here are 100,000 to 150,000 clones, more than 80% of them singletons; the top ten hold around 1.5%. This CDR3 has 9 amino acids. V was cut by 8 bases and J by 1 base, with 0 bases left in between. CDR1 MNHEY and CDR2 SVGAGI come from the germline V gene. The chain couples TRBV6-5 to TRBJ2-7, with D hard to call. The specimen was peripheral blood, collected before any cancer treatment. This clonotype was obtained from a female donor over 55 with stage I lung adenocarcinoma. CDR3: CASSYEQYF. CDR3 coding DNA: TGTGCCAGCTCCTACGAGCAGTACTTC.